This T cell receptor beta chain was documented in a study of blood T cell repertoires in COVID-19. Looking at the study overall: The United States, Italy and Spain supplied acute and convalescent COVID-19 samples.

Looked up from germline, CDR1 is ENHRY and CDR2 is SYGVKD. V shed 0 bases and J shed 9 bases, with 9 bases lying between them. The CDR3 consists of 13 residues. Participants' reported clinical history set cohort assignment. Per the original methods: The authors estimated nucleated cell counts from reference gene primer amplification. Some clones are missing from TCRdb's copy, which holds only in-frame ones; the method was immunoSEQ multiplex PCR. Clone size and the V and J calls come from that table; the DNA yielded D and trimming. The sample lists 200,000 to 300,000 clones, roughly 88% occurring once.

The chain uses TRBV10-3 and TRBJ2-1; possibly TRBD2 for D (5 bases). This TCR was sampled from a woman between 35 and 50 years old with acute COVID-19. The sample comprised PBMCs or T cells enriched from blood (not recorded which). The DNA for the CDR3 is TGTGCCATCAGTGAGTCAACTAGAGTTGAGCAGTTCTTC. Protein product: CAISESTRVEQFF.